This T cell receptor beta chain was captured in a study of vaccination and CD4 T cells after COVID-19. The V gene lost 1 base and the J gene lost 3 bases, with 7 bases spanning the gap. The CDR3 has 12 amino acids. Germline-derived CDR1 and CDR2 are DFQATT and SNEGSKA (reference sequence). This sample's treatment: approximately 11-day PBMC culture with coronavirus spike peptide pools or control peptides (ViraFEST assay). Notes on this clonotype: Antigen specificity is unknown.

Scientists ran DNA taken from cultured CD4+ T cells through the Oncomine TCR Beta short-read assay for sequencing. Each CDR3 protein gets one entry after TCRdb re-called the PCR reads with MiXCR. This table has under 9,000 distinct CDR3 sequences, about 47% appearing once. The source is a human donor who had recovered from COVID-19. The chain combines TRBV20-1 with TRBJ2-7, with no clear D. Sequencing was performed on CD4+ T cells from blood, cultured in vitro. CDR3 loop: CSARAHNYEQYF. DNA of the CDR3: TGCAGTGCTAGAGCTCATAACTACGAGCAGTACTTC.